The 27 T cell receptor beta chains reported below all come from one sample, sequenced in a study of T cell responses to AZD1222 COVID-19 vaccine. Some clones are missing from TCRdb's copy, which holds only in-frame ones; the method was immunoSEQ multiplex PCR. The table lists 150,000 or so clones, approximately 90% of them singletons. Source: peripheral blood, taken on day 0 of AZD1222 vaccination. Receptors were obtained from an adult in good health.

V gene TRBV27 combines with J gene TRBJ2-2; TRBD1 aligns across 7 bases. The CDR3 is 17 residues long. V gave up 5 bases and J gave up 4 bases; unmatched junction bases: 13. Germline values: CDR1 MNHEY, CDR2 SMNVEV (reference sequence). The CDR3 region has the DNA TGTGCCAGCAGTGCCACAGGGGTCGGTTACGTCACCGGGGAGCTGTTTTTT. It is translated as CASSATGVGYVTGELFF.

This chain uses TRBV2 with TRBJ1-3; D call uncertain. V lost 7 bases and J lost 0, with 10 bases in between. Germline V gene sequence: CDR1 SNHLY, CDR2 FYNNEI. The CDR3 spans 14 residues. For the CDR3, the DNA is TGTGCCAGCACGCCCGGGTCCTCTGGAAACACCATATATTTT. Translation: CASTPGSSGNTIYF.

DNA of the CDR3: TGTGCCAGCAGTCTGGGACGGTCTACTGATACGCAGTATTTT. It specifies CASSLGRSTDTQYF. The chain combines TRBV2 with TRBJ2-3, with D possibly being TRBD1 or TRBD2 (5 bases each). V was clipped by 5 bases and J by 6 bases, with 15 bases between them. The CDR3 has 14 residues. The germline V gene encodes CDR1 SNHLY and CDR2 FYNNEI. Full variable domain (remainder filled in from reference TRBV2 and TRBJ2-3): EPEVTQTPSHQVTQMGQEVILRCVPISNHLYFYWYRQILGQKVEFLVSFYNNEISEKSEIFDDQFSVERPDGSNFTLKIRSTKLEDSAMYFCASSLGRSTDTQYFGPGTRLTVL.

This rearrangement joins TRBV5-1 to TRBJ2-7; TRBD1 is a possible D gene (6 bases). Trimming shortened V by 0 bases and J by 7 bases, and 14 bases separated the two germline ends. CDR1 is SGHRS, CDR2 YFSETQ, per germline. The CDR3 has 14 residues. CDR3 loop: CASSLGLPGEEQYF. The CDR3 DNA sequence: TGCGCCAGCAGCTTGGGACTCCCAGGGGAGGAGCAGTACTTC.

This clone was seen only a few times. V usage is TRBV7-8 and J usage is TRBJ1-3, with D possibly TRBD1 on 5 matching bases. This CDR3 has 17 residues. V was shortened by 2 bases and J by 5 bases, with 19 bases between the two germline ends. The germline gives CDR1 SGHVS, CDR2 FQNEAQ. This CDR3 is CASSLRDSPAGRNTIYF. The CDR3 nucleotides are TGTGCCAGCAGCTTACGAGACAGCCCCGCGGGGAGAAACACCATATATTTT.

This sequence joins TRBV7-9 and TRBJ1-2, with D possibly matching TRBD1 (6 bases). CDR3 length equals 14 residues. V lost 1 base to trimming and J lost 8 bases, with 14 bases between them. Germline-derived CDR1 and CDR2 are SEHNR and FQNEAQ (reference sequence). Here the CDR3 DNA reads TGTGCCAGCAGCTTAGTTACAGGGACGATGGGCTACACCTTC. It specifies CASSLVTGTMGYTF.

With regard to this clone: The sample holds other DNA sequences that translate to the same CDR3. V and J are TRBV27 and TRBJ1-1, with 7 bases matching TRBD1. Germline CDR1 MNHEY, CDR2 SMNVEV (reference sequence). The CDR3 contains 12 residues. Trimming removed 6 bases from V and 4 bases from J; junction bases left unmatched: 2. In DNA form, the CDR3 reads TGTGCCAGCAGAACAGGGGCCACTGAAGCTTTCTTT. As protein: CASRTGATEAFF.

V and J are TRBV7-8 and TRBJ1-1, with D perhaps matching TRBD1 (5 bases). Germline V gene data show CDR1 as SGHVS and CDR2 as FQNEAQ. There are 14 residues in the CDR3. The V end was cut by 4 bases, the J end by 3 bases, with 12 bases between. CDR3 sequence: CASSWGPGDTEAFF. CDR3 DNA: TGTGCCAGCAGCTGGGGCCCGGGCGACACTGAAGCTTTCTTT.

This chain links TRBV6-5 with TRBJ2-7, with TRBD1 identical over 10 bases. The V segment lost 7 bases and the J segment 2 bases; nucleotides outside the gene matches: 5. This CDR3 has 14 residues. Per germline, CDR1 MNHEY and CDR2 SVGAGI. The CDR3, as DNA: TGTGCCAGCAACCCGGGACAGGGGACCTACGAGCAGTACTTC. Translating it yields CASNPGQGTYEQYF.

The chain joins TRBV7-9 to TRBJ1-6, with 11 nucleotides matching TRBD1. The CDR3 runs to 18 residues. J was trimmed by 10 bases and V by 0 bases; bases with no gene match: 11. CDR1 is SEHNR and CDR2 is FQNEAQ in the germline V gene (reference sequence). CDR3 in DNA: TGTGCCAGCAGCTTAGCGGCAATTGTTGGGACAGGGGGATCACCCCTCCACTTT. Translating it yields CASSLAAIVGTGGSPLHF. Full variable domain (outside the CDR3, taken from reference TRBV7-9 and TRBJ1-6): DTGVSQNPRHKITKRGQNVTFRCDPISEHNRLYWYRQTLGQGPEFLTYFQNEAQLEKSRLLSDRFSAERPKGSFSTLEIQRTEQGDSAMYLCASSLAAIVGTGGSPLHFGNGTRLTVT.

J is TRBJ2-1 and V is TRBV7-9, with 9 nucleotides matching TRBD2. J gave up 4 bases and V 3 bases, and 4 bases lay outside the gene matches. Germline-derived CDR1 and CDR2 are SEHNR and FQNEAQ (reference sequence). This CDR3 is 15 amino acids long. The CDR3 DNA sequence: TGTGCCAGCAGCTTCCGTAGCGGGGGATACAATGAGCAGTTCTTC. It codes for CASSFRSGGYNEQFF. Full variable domain (outside the CDR3, taken from reference TRBV7-9 and TRBJ2-1): DTGVSQNPRHKITKRGQNVTFRCDPISEHNRLYWYRQTLGQGPEFLTYFQNEAQLEKSRLLSDRFSAERPKGSFSTLEIQRTEQGDSAMYLCASSFRSGGYNEQFFGPGTRLTVL.

V and J are TRBV6-5 and TRBJ1-3, with D tentatively TRBD1 (6 bases). Germline CDR1 is MNHEY and CDR2 is SVGAGI. V was cut by 6 bases and J by 1 base, with 10 bases left in between. The CDR3 is 14 residues long. CDR3 coding DNA: TGTGCCAGCAGGTACCAGGGGTCTGGAAACACCATATATTTT. It specifies CASRYQGSGNTIYF.

The chain couples TRBV29-1 to TRBJ2-5; TRBD2 aligns across 7 bases. Germline trimming cut 7 bases from V and 5 bases from J; bases unmatched to any gene: 4. From germline, CDR1 is SQVTM and CDR2 ANQGSEA. The CDR3 loop spans 11 amino acids. The CDR3 DNA sequence: TGCAGCGGGGAGGGCTACGAGACCCAGTACTTC. Translated: CSGEGYETQYF. Full variable domain (rest looked up from reference TRBV29-1 and TRBJ2-5): SAVISQKPSRDICQRGTSLTIQCQVDSQVTMMFWYRQQPGQSLTLIATANQGSEATYESGFVIDKFPISRPNLTFSTLTVSNMSPEDSSIYLCSGEGYETQYFGPGTRLLVL.

This chain links TRBV6-6 with TRBJ1-1; no reliable D call. Trimming shortened V by 0 bases and J by 0 bases, and 8 bases separated the two germline ends. This CDR3 contains 15 residues. Per the germline V gene, CDR1 is MNHNY and CDR2 is SVGAGI (reference sequence). CDR3 protein: CASSYSRSMNTEAFF. CDR3 nucleotides: TGTGCCAGCAGTTACTCAAGGAGCATGAACACTGAAGCTTTCTTT.

For this clone: The sample holds other DNA sequences that translate to the same CDR3. The chain carries TRBV18 and TRBJ2-5; the D call may be TRBD1 or TRBD2 (5 bases each). The CDR3 is made up of 13 amino acids. Germline assignment: CDR1 KGHSH and CDR2 LQKENI. The V end was cut by 3 bases, the J end by 2 bases, with 7 bases between. The CDR3 region is CASSPGVQETQYF. In nucleotides, the CDR3 is TGTGCCAGCTCACCGGGGGTACAAGAGACCCAGTACTTC. The full variable domain, with the rest looked up from reference TRBV18 and TRBJ2-5, is NAGVMQNPRHLVRRRGQEARLRCSPMKGHSHVYWYRQLPEEGLKFMVYLQKENIIDESGMPKERFSAEFPKEGPSILRIQQVVRGDSAAYFCASSPGVQETQYFGPGTRLLVL.

The gene calls are TRBV5-1 and TRBJ2-1, with 11 bases aligning to TRBD2. V shed 0 bases and J 4 bases; nucleotides not matched to a gene: 3. This CDR3 has 16 amino acids. From germline, CDR1 is SGHRS and CDR2 YFSETQ. The CDR3 here is CASSLASSGRYNEQFF. In nucleotides, the CDR3 is TGCGCCAGCAGCTTGGCATCTAGCGGGAGGTACAATGAGCAGTTCTTC.

J is TRBJ2-1 and V is TRBV11-2; 9 bases map to TRBD2. This CDR3 has 16 residues. V lost 5 bases to trimming and J lost 5 bases; unmatched junction nucleotides: 10. Germline V CDR1 and CDR2: SGHAT, FQNNGV. CDR3 coding DNA: TGTGCCAGCAGCCCTTTCCTAGCGGGATTCCACAATGAGCAGTTCTTC. This sequence encodes CASSPFLAGFHNEQFF. The variable domain in full, with the rest retrieved from reference TRBV11-2 and TRBJ2-1, is EAGVAQSPRYKIIEKRQSVAFWCNPISGHATLYWYQQILGQGPKLLIQFQNNGVVDDSQLPKDRFSAERLKGVDSTLKIQPAKLEDSAVYLCASSPFLAGFHNEQFFGPGTRLTVL.

The genes are TRBV11-3 and TRBJ2-1, with 7 bases matching TRBD1. The CDR3 totals 15 residues. The germline gives CDR1 SGHNT, CDR2 YENEEA. V dropped 5 bases and J dropped 8; count of bases not matched to a gene: 12. CDR3 protein: CASSKGTALGDEQFF. CDR3 nucleotides: TGTGCCAGCAGCAAAGGGACAGCACTGGGGGATGAGCAGTTCTTC.

This sequence joins TRBV7-9 and TRBJ1-6, with a tentative D call TRBD1 (5 bases). Germline V gene sequence: CDR1 SEHNR, CDR2 FQNEAQ (reference sequence). Trimming removed 4 bases from V and 8 bases from J, with 9 bases in between. The CDR3 contains 13 residues. CDR3 DNA sequence: TGTGCCAGCAGCTCGGTGGGGCATTCACCCCTCCACTTT. It codes for CASSSVGHSPLHF.

The J gene is TRBJ1-1, the V gene TRBV27; D is ambiguous. Looked up from germline, CDR1 is MNHEY and CDR2 is SMNVEV (reference sequence). V was cut by 7 bases and J by 3 bases, with 6 bases left in between. The CDR3 loop spans 11 amino acids. In nucleotides, the CDR3 is TGTGCCAGCATAGGCTACACTGAAGCTTTCTTT. It yields the protein CASIGYTEAFF.

The chain employs TRBV9 and TRBJ2-5; a weak D match, TRBD2 (6 bases). Per germline, CDR1 SGDLS and CDR2 YYNGEE. The CDR3 covers 17 residues. The V gene lost 3 bases and the J gene lost 9 bases, with 27 bases spanning the gap. The CDR3 DNA sequence: TGTGCCAGCAGCGGATCTGTCGGGGATAGCGGAATCCCCGCCCAGTACTTC. This encodes CASSGSVGDSGIPAQYF.

The rearrangement joins TRBV3-1 (or the pseudogene TRBV3-2) to TRBJ2-4, with 9 positions matching TRBD1. The CDR3 runs to 16 residues. CDR1 is LGHDT and CDR2 is YNNKEL in the germline V gene (reference sequence). The junction had 4 bases not matched to a gene; V was cut back by 4 bases and J by 0 bases. This CDR3 reads CASSRGQGLAKNIQYF. In nucleotides, the CDR3 is TGTGCCAGCAGCCGGGGACAGGGTTTAGCCAAAAACATTCAGTACTTC.

V usage is TRBV6-2 or TRBV6-3 and J usage is TRBJ2-7; the match to TRBD2 covers 12 bases. V lost 4 bases and J lost 6; bases outside the gene matches: 10. Looked up from germline, CDR1 is MNHEY and CDR2 is SVGEGT. The CDR3 runs 16 residues. The CDR3 reads CASSFKNILAGGEQYF. The CDR3, as DNA: TGTGCCAGCAGTTTTAAGAATATACTAGCGGGAGGCGAGCAGTACTTC.

In nucleotides, the CDR3 is TGCGCCAGCAGGAACCCTGGGACCGAGCAGTACTTC. The encoded protein is CASRNPGTEQYF. The rearrangement links TRBV5-1 to TRBJ2-7; tentatively, D is TRBD1 or TRBD2 (5 bases each). Germline V gene sequence: CDR1 SGHRS, CDR2 YFSETQ. The germline V and J ends were trimmed by 5 bases and 6 bases, with 12 bases remaining between them. CDR3 length: 12 residues.

This chain links TRBV9 with TRBJ1-1; D is undetermined. V was trimmed by 3 bases and J by 1 base, leaving 10 bases between them. CDR1 is SGDLS, CDR2 YYNGEE, per germline. CDR3 length equals 14 residues. CDR3 in DNA: TGTGCCAGCAGCGCCTTAGATCGGAACACTGAAGCTTTCTTT. Translation: CASSALDRNTEAFF.

A note on this clone: The junction does not match germline at one end; this may be a read error. The V call is TRBV7-6, the J call TRBJ1-3, with 9 bases fitting TRBD1. The CDR3 length is 18 residues. The germline V gene encodes CDR1 SGHVS and CDR2 FNYEAQ. The CDR3 region is CASSLASGTGLGGNTIYF. In nucleotides, the CDR3 is TGTGCCAGCAGCCTAGCTTCCGGGACAGGGCTCGGTGGAAACACCATATATTTT.

This clone showed up just once. The genes are TRBV6-5 and TRBJ2-7; 9 bases agree with TRBD1. This CDR3 has 14 amino acids. V shed 8 bases and J 3 bases; nucleotides not matched to a gene: 8. Germline V gene sequence: CDR1 MNHEY, CDR2 SVGAGI. CDR3 sequence: CASGKTGGIYEQYF. CDR3 DNA: TGTGCCAGCGGAAAGACAGGGGGTATCTACGAGCAGTACTTC.